These 30 T cell receptor beta chains originate from one sample sequenced in a study of blood T cell repertoires in COVID-19. Profiling relied on immunoSEQ multiplex PCR, and the TCRdb table lists in-frame clones only, not all of them. The sample contains 100,000 or so clones, roughly 90% of which appear only once. Sequenced input: peripheral blood. The receptors stem from a man aged 50-60 years with active COVID-19.

J is TRBJ1-2 and V is TRBV2; TRBD1 might be the D (5 bases). V shed 7 bases and J shed 2 bases, with 11 bases lying between them. CDR1 is SNHLY and CDR2 is FYNNEI in the germline V gene. The CDR3 sequence is 13 residues long. The CDR3 reads CASNGGQNYGYTF. CDR3 DNA: TGTGCCAGCAACGGCGGACAAAACTATGGCTACACCTTC.

The J gene is TRBJ2-7, the V gene TRBV19; 9 bases fit TRBD2. Per the germline V gene, CDR1 is LNHDA and CDR2 is SQIVND (reference sequence). V trimming: 3 bases; J trimming: 3 bases; junction bases outside the gene matches: 3. The CDR3 is made up of 14 amino acids. CDR3 protein: CASSIAGGDYEQYV. CDR3 coding DNA: TGTGCCAGTAGTATTGCGGGAGGGGACTACGAGCAGTACGTC.

V usage is TRBV19 and J usage is TRBJ1-2; 7 nucleotides agree with TRBD1. Unmatched junction bases numbered 5, after V lost 3 bases and J lost 4 bases. Germline CDR1 and CDR2: LNHDA and SQIVND (reference sequence). The CDR3 totals 14 residues. In DNA, the CDR3 is TGTGCCAGTAGTATCGACAGGGCCGGCTATGGCTACACCTTC. Its translation: CASSIDRAGYGYTF.

The CDR3 here is CASSFDRNYGYTF. The CDR3 DNA reads as TGTGCCAGCAGTTTCGACAGGAACTATGGCTACACCTTC. The chain joins TRBV5-8 to TRBJ1-2; D is possibly TRBD1 (6 bases). Germline V gene sequence: CDR1 SGHTS, CDR2 YDEGEE. The V end lost 5 bases, the J end lost 2 bases, and 10 bases lay between the germline ends. The CDR3 is made up of 13 amino acids.

This clone was observed a single time. The V and J genes are TRBV5-4 and TRBJ2-5; 11 nucleotides line up with TRBD2. Germline CDR1 is SGHNT and CDR2 is YYREEE (reference sequence). The CDR3 is 17 residues long. J lost 2 bases, V lost 0 bases, and 6 bases had no gene match. The CDR3 nucleotides read TGTGCCAGCAGCTTGGCCCCTAGCGGGGGGATTCAAGAGACCCAGTACTTC. Translated, it gives CASSLAPSGGIQETQYF.

J is TRBJ2-7 and V is TRBV2, with TRBD2 identical over 7 bases. CDR1 and CDR2 from the germline V gene are SNHLY and FYNNEI. CDR3 length equals 13 residues. With 7 bases clipped from V and 6 bases from J, the junction kept 9 bases outside the gene matches. The CDR3 loop reads CASIGLGVGEQYV. The CDR3 bases are TGTGCCAGCATCGGACTAGGGGTAGGCGAGCAGTACGTC.

CDR3: CASSRDYQETQYF. Here the CDR3 DNA reads TGTGCCAGCAGCCGGGATTATCAAGAGACCCAGTACTTC. V is TRBV7-2 and J is TRBJ2-5; possibly TRBD2 for D (5 bases). This CDR3 spans 13 amino acids. Germline V gives CDR1 SGHTA, CDR2 FQGNSA. Trimming stripped 5 bases from V and 2 bases from J, with 9 bases between.

V is TRBV7-9 and J is TRBJ2-5; weak D call: TRBD1 (5 bases). Germline values: CDR1 SEHNR, CDR2 FQNEAQ (reference sequence). This CDR3 has 13 amino acids. Between the trimmed V and J ends, which lost 4 bases and 2 bases, there was a span of 8 bases. The CDR3 nucleotides are TGTGCCAGCAGCTGGCAGGGTCAAGAGACCCAGTACTTC. Residues: CASSWQGQETQYF.

The chain recombines TRBV7-2 with TRBJ1-2, with 7 positions matching TRBD1. J gave up 2 bases and V 4 bases, and 7 bases lay outside the gene matches. Germline loops: CDR1 SGHTA, CDR2 FQGNSA. The CDR3 runs to 15 residues. The CDR3 loop is CASSSGQAVNYGYTF. CDR3 nucleotide sequence: TGTGCCAGCAGCTCCGGACAGGCGGTGAACTATGGCTACACCTTC.

The chain joins TRBV11-2 to TRBJ2-7, with 14 bases that match TRBD2. This CDR3 has 15 residues. In germline, CDR1 is SGHAT, CDR2 FQNNGV. Trimming at V came to 4 bases and at J to 4 bases, leaving 3 bases not matched to a gene. In DNA, the CDR3 is TGTGCCAGCAGCTCAAGGACTAGCGGGGGGTACGAGCAGTACTTC. It encodes CASSSRTSGGYEQYF.

The chain carries TRBV19 and TRBJ2-1; D may be TRBD2 (6 bases). CDR3 length: 14 amino acids. V lost 5 bases and J 6 bases, leaving 14 bases between the germline ends. Per the germline V gene, CDR1 is LNHDA and CDR2 is SQIVND (reference sequence). CDR3 DNA sequence: TGTGCCAGTAGTTTCCTTTTGGGACTCAATGAGCAGTTCTTC. This sequence encodes CASSFLLGLNEQFF. Supplemented by reference TRBV19 and TRBJ2-1, the full variable domain reads DGGITQSPKYLFRKEGQNVTLSCEQNLNHDAMYWYRQDPGQGLRLIYYSQIVNDFQKGDIAEGYSVSREKKESFPLTVTSAQKNPTAFYLCASSFLLGLNEQFFGPGTRLTVL.

V usage is TRBV11-2 and J usage is TRBJ2-1; perhaps TRBD2 as D (6 bases). The CDR3 sequence is 15 residues long. Trimming took off 6 bases at V and 5 bases at J, with 17 bases between the two ends. In germline, CDR1 is SGHAT, CDR2 FQNNGV. The CDR3 region has the DNA TGTGCCAGCAGGCTACGAGTGGGAGGTCACAATGAGCAGTTCTTC. Translating it yields CASRLRVGGHNEQFF.

The CDR3 sequence: CASSREQENTEAFF. Written as DNA, the CDR3 is TGTGCCAGCAGCCGCGAACAGGAGAACACTGAAGCTTTCTTT. The gene calls are TRBV28 and TRBJ1-1; tentative D call: TRBD1 (5 bases). Trimming removed 6 bases at V and 1 base at J, with 12 bases between. The CDR3 extends over 14 amino acids. Germline CDR1 is MDHEN and CDR2 is SYDVKM. The full variable domain, rest sourced from reference TRBV28 and TRBJ1-1, is DVKVTQSSRYLVKRTGEKVFLECVQDMDHENMFWYRQDPGLGLRLIYFSYDVKMKEKGDIPEGYSVSREKKERFSLILESASTNQTSMYLCASSREQENTEAFFGQGTRLTVV.

This clone was picked up a small number of times. The rearrangement uses TRBV15 and TRBJ1-4; maybe TRBD1 (5 bases). Trimming stripped 0 bases from V and 3 bases from J, with 14 bases between. Germline CDR1 is LNHNV and CDR2 is YYDKDF (reference sequence). This CDR3 contains 17 residues. CDR3 sequence: CATSREGRGRANEKLFF. CDR3 nucleotides: TGTGCCACCAGCAGAGAGGGACGCGGGAGGGCTAATGAAAAACTGTTTTTT. The whole variable domain, remainder taken from reference TRBV15 and TRBJ1-4, is DAMVIQNPRYQVTQFGKPVTLSCSQTLNHNVMYWYQQKSSQAPKLLFHYYDKDFNNEADTPDNFQSRRPNTSFCFLDIRSPGLGDTAMYLCATSREGRGRANEKLFFGSGTQLSVL.

The chain uses TRBV9 and TRBJ2-7; tentatively, D is TRBD2 (6 bases). CDR3 length: 17 amino acids. Trimming left V 6 bases short and J 0 bases short, with 22 bases between. Germline CDR1 and CDR2: SGDLS and YYNGEE. This CDR3 reads CASTLPGGAESSYEQYV. CDR3 bases: TGTGCCAGCACTCTACCCGGGGGAGCAGAGAGCTCCTACGAGCAGTACGTC.

The chain uses TRBV5-4 and TRBJ2-6; weak D call: TRBD1 (6 bases). With 9 bases removed from V and 0 bases from J, the gap between germline ends came to 19 bases. Germline loops: CDR1 SGHNT, CDR2 YYREEE (reference sequence). CDR3 length: 17 amino acids. In DNA form, the CDR3 reads TGTGCCACCACTGACAGGACCGTCCCCTCTGGGGCCAACGTCCTGACTTTC. This sequence encodes CATTDRTVPSGANVLTF.

This chain connects TRBV5-1 to TRBJ2-2; maybe TRBD2 (6 bases). CDR1 and CDR2 from the germline V gene are SGHRS and YFSETQ. The CDR3 contains 17 residues. V gave up 0 bases and J gave up 0 bases, with 12 bases separating them. The CDR3 nucleotides read TGCGCCAGCAGCTTGGAGACGGCGGGGCCGAACACCGGGGAGCTGTTTTTT. Amino acids: CASSLETAGPNTGELFF.

The genes are TRBV18 and TRBJ1-3; no clear D gene. Germline CDR1 and CDR2: KGHSH and LQKENI. V was clipped by 2 bases and J by 1 base, with 6 bases between them. The CDR3 consists of 14 residues. CDR3 amino acids: CASSPEISGNTIYF. CDR3 coding DNA: TGTGCCAGCTCACCAGAGATTTCTGGAAACACCATATATTTT.

This clone showed up just once. The chain recombines TRBV7-9 with TRBJ2-3, with D possibly being TRBD1 (5 bases). The CDR3 spans 15 residues. Trimming took off 5 bases at V and 0 bases at J, with 12 bases between the two ends. Germline CDR1 SEHNR, CDR2 FQNEAQ (reference sequence). For the CDR3, the DNA is TGTGCCAGCAGCCCGACAGCTTCTAGCACAGATACGCAGTATTTT. This encodes CASSPTASSTDTQYF.

This clone was seen a single time. The chain recombines TRBV7-5 with TRBJ2-2; the table's D call TRBD1 went unverified against the DNA. TRBV7-5 is a recognized pseudogene. The CDR3 loop spans 16 amino acids. The CDR3 protein is CARSLKQGMVTGELFF. CDR3 nucleotides: TGTGCCAGAAGCTTAAAGCAGGGGATGGTCACCGGGGAGCTGTTTTTT.

J is TRBJ2-7 and V is TRBV21-1; the table assigns TRBD2, which was not confirmed against the DNA. TRBV21-1 is a pseudogene segment. This CDR3 is 16 amino acids long. The CDR3 DNA sequence: TGTGCCAGCAGCAAAGTACGGACTAGCGGGAGCGGGGAGCAGTACGTC. Encoded protein: CASSKVRTSGSGEQYV.

By sample fraction, this clone is large. This chain joins TRBV6-5 and TRBJ1-1, with 7 nucleotides matching TRBD1. With V trimmed by 7 bases and J by 4 bases, 6 bases remained unmatched. The CDR3 runs to 13 residues. Germline CDR1 reads MNHEY; CDR2 reads SVGAGI. The CDR3 region has the DNA TGTGCCAGCATCCGACAGGGATCCACTGAAGCTTTCTTT. Translation: CASIRQGSTEAFF.

This sequence joins TRBV6-5 and TRBJ1-5; perhaps TRBD1 as D (5 bases). The germline V gene has CDR1 MNHEY and CDR2 SVGAGI. The CDR3 runs 14 residues. The V and J ends lost 6 bases and 6 bases respectively, with 15 bases between them. CDR3 DNA: TGTGCCAGCAGGGCAATTCAGGGTGCTCAGCCCCAGCATTTT. Translation: CASRAIQGAQPQHF.

V usage is TRBV10-3 and J usage is TRBJ2-7, with D tentatively TRBD2 (5 bases). V lost 4 bases and J 1 base, leaving 11 bases between the germline ends. This CDR3 has 14 residues. The germline V gene encodes CDR1 ENHRY and CDR2 SYGVKD. CDR3 sequence (DNA): TGTGCCATCAGTGTGGGGAGCGGTTCCTACGAGCAGTACTTC. Residues: CAISVGSGSYEQYF.

The rearrangement joins TRBV9 to TRBJ2-3; TRBD2 matches 7 bases. CDR3 length: 15 residues. V shed 3 bases and J 2 bases; nucleotides not matched to a gene: 6. CDR1 SGDLS and CDR2 YYNGEE come from the germline V gene. Written as DNA, the CDR3 is TGTGCCAGCAGCGGAATAGCGGGCTACACAGATACGCAGTATTTT. Protein sequence: CASSGIAGYTDTQYF. The whole variable domain, filled in from reference TRBV9 and TRBJ2-3, reads DSGVTQTPKHLITATGQRVTLRCSPRSGDLSVYWYQQSLDQGLQFLIQYYNGEERAKGNILERFSAQQFPDLHSELNLSSLELGDSALYFCASSGIAGYTDTQYFGPGTRLTVL.

The chain has TRBV7-3 and TRBJ2-3, with TRBD2 matching 12 bases. CDR1 is SGHTA, CDR2 FQGTGA, per germline. The length of the CDR3 is 19 residues. Losses at the gene ends were 1 base for V and 1 base for J; bases not matched to a gene: 9. This CDR3 is CASSLIPRTSGEGTDTQYF. CDR3 coding DNA: TGTGCCAGCAGCTTAATCCCTCGGACTAGCGGGGAGGGCACAGATACGCAGTATTTT.

The rearrangement joins TRBV5-6 to TRBJ1-1; maybe TRBD1 (5 bases). CDR3 length: 12 amino acids. Per the germline V gene, CDR1 is SGHDT and CDR2 is YYEEEE. Trimming pared 4 bases from V and 5 bases from J, leaving 9 bases between. The chain's CDR3 is CASSQQVTEAFF. The CDR3 bases are TGTGCCAGCAGCCAACAGGTAACTGAAGCTTTCTTT.

This chain joins TRBV18 and TRBJ2-3; TRBD2 aligns across 14 bases. Germline-derived CDR1 and CDR2 are KGHSH and LQKENI. The CDR3 is made up of 16 amino acids. Trimming cost V 3 bases and J 4 bases; bases outside gene matches: 3. CDR3 DNA sequence: TGTGCCAGCTCACCGGGACTAGCGGGAGTATCAGATACGCAGTATTTT. Its protein product is CASSPGLAGVSDTQYF. Full variable domain (missing parts from reference TRBV18 and TRBJ2-3): NAGVMQNPRHLVRRRGQEARLRCSPMKGHSHVYWYRQLPEEGLKFMVYLQKENIIDESGMPKERFSAEFPKEGPSILRIQQVVRGDSAAYFCASSPGLAGVSDTQYFGPGTRLTVL.

The V and J genes are TRBV7-2 and TRBJ2-5, with D hard to call. Between the trimmed V and J ends, which lost 2 bases and 5 bases, there was a span of 9 bases. Germline V gene lookup returns CDR1 SGHTA and CDR2 FQGNSA. This CDR3 spans 13 amino acids. The DNA for the CDR3 is TGTGCCAGCAGCTTAACGGGTTCTGAGACCCAGTACTTC. It codes for CASSLTGSETQYF.

The CDR3 nucleotides read TGTGCCAGCAGTTACACCGGCCCCAAAGGGAGTGAGCAGTTCTTC. Protein sequence: CASSYTGPKGSEQFF. The chain joins TRBV6-5 to TRBJ2-1; perhaps TRBD2 as D (5 bases). V dropped 2 bases and J dropped 9 bases, with 17 bases sitting between them. The CDR3 contains 15 residues. CDR1 is MNHEY, CDR2 SVGAGI, per germline.